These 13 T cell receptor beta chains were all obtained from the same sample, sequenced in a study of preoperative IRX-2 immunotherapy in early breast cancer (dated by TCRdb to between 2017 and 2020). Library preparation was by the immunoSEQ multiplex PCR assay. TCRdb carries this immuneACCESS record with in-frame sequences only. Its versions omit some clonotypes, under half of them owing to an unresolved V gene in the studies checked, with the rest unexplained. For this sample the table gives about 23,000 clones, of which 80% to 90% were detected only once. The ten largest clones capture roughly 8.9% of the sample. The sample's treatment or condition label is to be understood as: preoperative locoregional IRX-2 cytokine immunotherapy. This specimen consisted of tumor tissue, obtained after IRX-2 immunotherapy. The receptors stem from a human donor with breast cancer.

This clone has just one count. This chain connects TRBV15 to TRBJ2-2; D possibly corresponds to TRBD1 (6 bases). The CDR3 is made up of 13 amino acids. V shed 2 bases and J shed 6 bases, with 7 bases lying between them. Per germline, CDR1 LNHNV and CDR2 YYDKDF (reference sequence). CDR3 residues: CATSRQGSGELFF. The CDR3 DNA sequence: TGTGCCACCAGCAGACAGGGGTCCGGGGAGCTGTTTTTT. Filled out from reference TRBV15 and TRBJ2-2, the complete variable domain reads DAMVIQNPRYQVTQFGKPVTLSCSQTLNHNVMYWYQQKSSQAPKLLFHYYDKDFNNEADTPDNFQSRRPNTSFCFLDIRSPGLGDTAMYLCATSRQGSGELFFGEGSRLTVL.

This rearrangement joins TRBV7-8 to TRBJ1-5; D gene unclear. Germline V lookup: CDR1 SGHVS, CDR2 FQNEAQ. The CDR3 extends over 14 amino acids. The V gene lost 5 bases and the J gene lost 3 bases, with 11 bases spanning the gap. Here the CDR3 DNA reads TGTGCCAGCAGCCCGTTCAGCAACAATCAGCCCCAGCATTTT. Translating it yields CASSPFSNNQPQHF.

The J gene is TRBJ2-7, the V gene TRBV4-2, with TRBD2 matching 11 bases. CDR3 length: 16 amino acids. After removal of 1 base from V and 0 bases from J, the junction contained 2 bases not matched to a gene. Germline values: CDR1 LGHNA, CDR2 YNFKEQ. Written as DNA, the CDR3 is TGTGCCAGCAGCCAAGGACTAGCGGGAAACTCCTACGAGCAGTACTTC. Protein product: CASSQGLAGNSYEQYF.

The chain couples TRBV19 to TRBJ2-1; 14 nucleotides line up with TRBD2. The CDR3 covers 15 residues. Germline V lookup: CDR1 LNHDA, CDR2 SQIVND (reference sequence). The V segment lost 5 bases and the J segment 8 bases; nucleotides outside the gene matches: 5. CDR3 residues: CASSPRLAGGDEQFF. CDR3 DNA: TGTGCCAGTAGTCCCCGACTAGCGGGAGGGGATGAGCAGTTCTTC.

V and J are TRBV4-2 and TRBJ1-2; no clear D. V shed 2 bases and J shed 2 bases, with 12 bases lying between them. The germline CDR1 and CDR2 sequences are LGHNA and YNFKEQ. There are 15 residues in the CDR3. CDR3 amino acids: CASSQNQQSNYGYTF. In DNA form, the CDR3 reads TGTGCCAGCAGCCAAAATCAACAGTCAAACTATGGCTACACCTTC.

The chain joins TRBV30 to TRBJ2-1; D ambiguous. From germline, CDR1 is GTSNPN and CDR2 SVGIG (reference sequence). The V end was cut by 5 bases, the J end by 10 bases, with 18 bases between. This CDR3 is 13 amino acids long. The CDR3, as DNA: TGTGCCTGGTCCCTTGGGCCCGCCCCCGAGCAGTTCTTC. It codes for CAWSLGPAPEQFF. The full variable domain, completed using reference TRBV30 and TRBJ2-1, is SQTIHQWPATLVQPVGSPLSLECTVEGTSNPNLYWYRQAAGRGLQLLFYSVGIGQISSEVPQNLSASRPQDRQFILSSKKLLLSDSGFYLCAWSLGPAPEQFFGPGTRLTVL.

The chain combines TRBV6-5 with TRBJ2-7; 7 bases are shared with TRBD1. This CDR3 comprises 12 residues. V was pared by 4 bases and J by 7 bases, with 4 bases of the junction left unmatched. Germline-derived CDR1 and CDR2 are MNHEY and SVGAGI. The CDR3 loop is CASSSEGQEQYF. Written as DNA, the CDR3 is TGTGCCAGCAGTTCTGAGGGACAGGAGCAGTACTTC.

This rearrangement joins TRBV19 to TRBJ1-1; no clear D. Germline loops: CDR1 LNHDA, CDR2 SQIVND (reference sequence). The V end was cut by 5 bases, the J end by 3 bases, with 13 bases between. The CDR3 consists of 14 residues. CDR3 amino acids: CASSPRVGDTEAFF. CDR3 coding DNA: TGTGCCAGTAGTCCAAGGGTTGGGGACACTGAAGCTTTCTTT.

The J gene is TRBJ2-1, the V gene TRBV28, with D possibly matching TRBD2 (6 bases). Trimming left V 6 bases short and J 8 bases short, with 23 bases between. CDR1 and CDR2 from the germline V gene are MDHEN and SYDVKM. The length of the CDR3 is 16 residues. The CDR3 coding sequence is TGTGCCAGCAGCCAAACAAGCGGGCCCTTCTTCGATGAGCAGTTCTTC. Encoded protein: CASSQTSGPFFDEQFF. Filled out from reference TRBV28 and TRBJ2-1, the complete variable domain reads DVKVTQSSRYLVKRTGEKVFLECVQDMDHENMFWYRQDPGLGLRLIYFSYDVKMKEKGDIPEGYSVSREKKERFSLILESASTNQTSMYLCASSQTSGPFFDEQFFGPGTRLTVL.

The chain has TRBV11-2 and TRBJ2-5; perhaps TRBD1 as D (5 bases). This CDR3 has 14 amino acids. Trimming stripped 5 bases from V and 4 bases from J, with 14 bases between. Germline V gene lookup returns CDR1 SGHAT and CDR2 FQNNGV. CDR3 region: CASSLPTASETQYF. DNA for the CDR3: TGTGCCAGCAGCCTACCGACAGCTTCAGAGACCCAGTACTTC. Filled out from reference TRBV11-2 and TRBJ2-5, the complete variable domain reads EAGVAQSPRYKIIEKRQSVAFWCNPISGHATLYWYQQILGQGPKLLIQFQNNGVVDDSQLPKDRFSAERLKGVDSTLKIQPAKLEDSAVYLCASSLPTASETQYFGPGTRLLVL.

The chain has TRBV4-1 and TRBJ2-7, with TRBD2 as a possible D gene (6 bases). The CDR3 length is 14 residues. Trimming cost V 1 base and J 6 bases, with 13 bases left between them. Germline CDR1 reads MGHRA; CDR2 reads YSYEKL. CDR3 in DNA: TGCGCCAGCAGCCAAGGACTAGGGATCCGCGAGCAGTACTTC. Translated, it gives CASSQGLGIREQYF.

The CDR3 region is CASQVGENQPQHF. DNA of the CDR3: TGTGCCAGCCAGGTGGGGGAAAATCAGCCCCAGCATTTT. The rearrangement links TRBV6-1 to TRBJ1-5, with TRBD1 as a possible D gene (5 bases). The germline gives CDR1 MNHNS, CDR2 SASEGT. Deletions cut 8 bases from V and 4 bases from J, with 12 bases between. This CDR3 spans 13 amino acids.

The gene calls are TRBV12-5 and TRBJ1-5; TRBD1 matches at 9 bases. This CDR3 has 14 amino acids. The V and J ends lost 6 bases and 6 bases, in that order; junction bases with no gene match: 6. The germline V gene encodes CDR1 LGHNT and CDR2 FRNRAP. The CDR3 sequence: CASGLGQGIQPQHF. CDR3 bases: TGTGCTAGTGGACTGGGACAGGGAATTCAGCCCCAGCATTTT.